Many counts were recorded for the clone carrying this T cell receptor beta chain. This sample was included in a study of glioma-infiltrating T cells. The iRepertoire nested amplicon-rescue multiplex PCR amplified TCR alpha and beta CDR3s from RNA. MiXCR, applied by TCRdb to the multiplex PCR reads, yields one record per CDR3 protein. The sample consists of around 170,000 distinct CDR3 sequences, around 40% of them appearing once. V lost 5 bases, J lost 1 base, and 11 bases lay in between. CDR3 length: 14 amino acids. Germline-derived CDR1 and CDR2 are LNHDA and SQIVND (reference sequence). The chain recombines TRBV19 with TRBJ2-5; D not certain. The source is a human donor with low-grade glioma or glioblastoma, undergoing nonglioma brain surgery, or in good health (not recorded which). Sequencing used glioma tissue, nonneoplastic brain tissue, or PBMCs (not recorded which). DNA for the CDR3: TGTGCCAGTAGTCCCCGGCCCAGCCAAGAGACCCAGTACTTC. It translates to CASSPRPSQETQYF.